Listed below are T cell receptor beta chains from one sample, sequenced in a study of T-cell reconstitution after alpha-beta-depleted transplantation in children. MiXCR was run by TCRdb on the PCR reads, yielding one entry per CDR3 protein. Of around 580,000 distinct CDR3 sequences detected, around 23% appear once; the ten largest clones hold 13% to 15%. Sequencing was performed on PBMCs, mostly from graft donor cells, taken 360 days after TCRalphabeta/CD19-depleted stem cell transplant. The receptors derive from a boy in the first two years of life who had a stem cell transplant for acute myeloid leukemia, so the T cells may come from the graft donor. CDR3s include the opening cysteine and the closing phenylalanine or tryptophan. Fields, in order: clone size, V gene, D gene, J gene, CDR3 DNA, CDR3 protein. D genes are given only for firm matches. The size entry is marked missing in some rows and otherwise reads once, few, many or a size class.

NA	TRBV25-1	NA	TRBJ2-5	TGTGCCAGCAGGGAACCGGGACCCCAAGAGACCCAGTACTTC	CASREPGPQETQYF
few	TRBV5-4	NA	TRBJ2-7	TGTGCCAGCAGCTACGAATTCGGACCGACCTACGAGCAGTACTTC	CASSYEFGPTYEQYF
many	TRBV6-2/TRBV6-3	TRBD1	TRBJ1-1	TGTGCCAGCAGGGGACAGGCGACGCGTACCACTGAAGCTTTCTTT	CASRGQATRTTEAFF
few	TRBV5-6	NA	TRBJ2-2	TGTGCCAGCATCCAGGGTCCGAACACCGGGGAGCTGTTTTTT	CASIQGPNTGELFF
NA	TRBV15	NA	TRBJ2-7	TGTGCCACCAGCAGAGATATCGGAGGACGCGGTCCGAGCTACGAGCAGTACTTC	CATSRDIGGRGPSYEQYF
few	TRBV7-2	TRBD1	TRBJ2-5	TGTGCCAGCAGCTTACCCCCTTGGACAGGGGGCATGCAGACCCAGTACTTC	CASSLPPWTGGMQTQYF
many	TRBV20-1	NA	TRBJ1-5	TGCAGTGCTCCTGACAGTCGTGGGGGCAATCAGCCCCAGCATTTT	CSAPDSRGGNQPQHF
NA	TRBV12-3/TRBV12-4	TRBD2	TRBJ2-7	TGTGCCAGCAGTTTTGGGCTAGCGGGGTACTACGAGCAGTACTTC	CASSFGLAGYYEQYF
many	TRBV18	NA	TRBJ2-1	TGTGCCAGCTCACCGGGGACGAAACCTAACAACAATGAGCAGTTCTTC	CASSPGTKPNNNEQFF
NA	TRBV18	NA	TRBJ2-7	TGTGCCAGCTCCTCTACGTCGAGAGCGCAGTACTTC	CASSSTSRAQYF
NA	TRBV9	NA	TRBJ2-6	TGTGCCAGCAGCGTAGTACGGGGCGCGGGGGCCAACGTCCTGACTTTC	CASSVVRGAGANVLTF
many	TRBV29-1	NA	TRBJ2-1	TGCAGCGTTGGAGGGCCTGGCAATGAGCAGTTCTTC	CSVGGPGNEQFF
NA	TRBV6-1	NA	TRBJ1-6	TGTGCCAGCAGGTCCACAGGAGCTTCACCCCTCCACTTT	CASRSTGASPLHF
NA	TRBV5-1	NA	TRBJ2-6	TGCGCCAGCAGCCCGACAGGTAAAGCCGGGGCCAACGTCCTGACTTTC	CASSPTGKAGANVLTF
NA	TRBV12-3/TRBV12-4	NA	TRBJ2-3	TGTGCCAGCAGCTTAGTCGGGGGCAAGGGCACAGATACGCGGTATTTT	CASSLVGGKGTDTRYF
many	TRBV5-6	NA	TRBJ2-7	TGTGCCAGCAGCCGTATCCCCTACGAGCAGTACTTC	CASSRIPYEQYF
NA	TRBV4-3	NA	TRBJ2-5	TGCGCCAGCAGCCAAGATCTAAACAGGCAAGAGACCCAGTACTTC	CASSQDLNRQETQYF